This entry is about one T cell receptor (beta chain). The sample comes from a study of cytomegalovirus exposure and HLA in healthy donors. The germline CDR1 and CDR2 sequences are SGHTA and FQGNSA. This CDR3 is 17 amino acids long. J gave up 1 base and V 1 base, and 7 bases lay outside the gene matches. The PCR made use of 60 Vbeta and 13 Jbeta primers. Sequencing was performed with immunoSEQ multiplex PCR; in TCRdb, only in-frame clones are kept and a portion is missing. The sample includes approximately 100,000 clones, roughly 80% of them seen just once. What was sequenced was PBMCs. The V gene is TRBV7-2, the J gene TRBJ2-3; 8 bases are a match to TRBD1. This TCR derives from a woman in her 40s in good health and CMV-seronegative. The DNA of the CDR3 is TGTGCCAGCAGCTTAGGGCGATGGACAGGGCGCACAGATACGCAGTATTTT. This codes for CASSLGRWTGRTDTQYF. Together with reference TRBV7-2 and TRBJ2-3, the CDR3 gives the full variable domain: GAGVSQSPSNKVTEKGKDVELRCDPISGHTALYWYRQSLGQGLEFLIYFQGNSAPDKSGLPSDRFSAERTGGSVSTLTIQRTQQEDSAVYLCASSLGRWTGRTDTQYFGPGTRLTVL.